A selection of T cell receptor beta chains follows, all from one sample in a study of CD8 T cells in ankylosing spondylitis. In TCRdb, the 5' RACE reads were re-called with MiXCR into one record per CDR3 protein. The table lists fewer than 200,000 distinct CDR3 sequences, around 20% of them singletons. Material: blood, either unsorted or a sorted T cell fraction (not recorded which). All receptors derive from a male donor with ankylosing spondylitis or in good health (not recorded which). CDR3s include the opening cysteine and the closing phenylalanine or tryptophan. Fields, in order: CDR3 length, J gene, clone size, V gene, D gene, CDR3 DNA, CDR3 protein. D genes are given only for firm matches. A row's size may be missing; if present it is once, few, many or a size class.

14,TRBJ2-3,many,TRBV6-5,-,TGTGCCAGCAGTTACGGGGAGGGGGGAGATACGCAGTATTTT,CASSYGEGGDTQYF
15,TRBJ1-2,-,TRBV7-2,-,TGTGCCAGCAGCTTAGAGCTTGGCCCTGGCTATGGCTACACCTTC,CASSLELGPGYGYTF
15,TRBJ2-7,-,TRBV7-4,TRBD1,TGTGCCAGCAACCCCAGGGGGAGTAAACCCTACGAGCAGTACTTC,CASNPRGSKPYEQYF
13,TRBJ2-1,many,TRBV28,-,TGTGCCAGCAGTTTATTCATGATAAATGAGCAGTTCTTC,CASSLFMINEQFF
15,TRBJ1-1,-,TRBV6-2/TRBV6-3,TRBD1,TGTGCCAGCAGTCCTAACCTCCGGGACAGCACTGAAGCTTTCTTT,CASSPNLRDSTEAFF
14,TRBJ2-2,-,TRBV6-1,-,TGTGCCAGCACGGTTCCCAGGGTGGCCGGGGAGCTGTTTTTT,CASTVPRVAGELFF
16,TRBJ1-1,few,TRBV18,-,TGTGCCAGCTCACAAGGTCCTTCACCGGGGGACACTGAAGCTTTCTTT,CASSQGPSPGDTEAFF
15,TRBJ2-3,many,TRBV7-8,TRBD2,TGTGCCAGCAAGAGTGCGGGACTAGGATTTGATACGCAGTATTTT,CASKSAGLGFDTQYF
13,TRBJ1-2,-,TRBV5-6,-,TGTGCCAGCAGCTTGGGACCCAGCATGGGCTACACCTTC,CASSLGPSMGYTF
17,TRBJ2-1,-,TRBV10-3,-,TGTGCCATAAGTGGGACGGGGGGCAGTCCCTCCTACAATGAGCAGTTCTTC,CAISGTGGSPSYNEQFF
13,TRBJ2-1,many,TRBV6-1,-,TGTGCCAGCAGTGAGGACCAATTCCGGGAGCAGTTCTTC,CASSEDQFREQFF
16,TRBJ2-2,few,TRBV11-1,TRBD2,TGTGCCAGCAGGCGAGTAGCGGGAGCGCACACCGGGGAGCTGTTTTTT,CASRRVAGAHTGELFF
13,TRBJ1-5,few,TRBV20-1,-,TGCAGTGCTAGGGGGTTCGGCAATCAGCCCCAGCATTTT,CSARGFGNQPQHF
16,TRBJ2-3,many,TRBV4-1,TRBD1,TGCGCCAGCAGCCAACAGACAGGGGGCTGGACAGATACGCAGTATTTT,CASSQQTGGWTDTQYF
13,TRBJ2-5,few,TRBV7-2,-,TGTGCCAGCAGCTTAATTAGCCAAGAGACCCAGTACTTC,CASSLISQETQYF
14,TRBJ2-7,-,TRBV5-1,-,TGCGCCAGCAGCTTGGGGGGTCTTACCTACGAGCAGTACTTC,CASSLGGLTYEQYF
14,TRBJ1-5,few,TRBV4-1,-,TGCGCCAGCAGCCCCAGGGACTACAATCAGCCCCAGCATTTT,CASSPRDYNQPQHF
14,TRBJ2-5,-,TRBV5-4,-,TGTGCCAGCAGCTCCATGGACTACCAAGAGACCCAGTACTTC,CASSSMDYQETQYF
18,TRBJ1-4,few,TRBV20-1,TRBD1,TGCAGTGCTAGAGATGAAAGTCAGGGGGCGGCAACTAATGAAAAACTGTTTTTT,CSARDESQGAATNEKLFF
16,TRBJ2-3,many,TRBV7-6,TRBD2,TGTGCCAGCAGCTTGCTAGCGGGAGGGAGAACAGATACGCAGTATTTT,CASSLLAGGRTDTQYF
14,TRBJ1-1,-,TRBV7-2,-,TGTGCCAGCAGCTTATTTGTTGGGAACACTGAAGCTTTCTTT,CASSLFVGNTEAFF
15,TRBJ1-3,many,TRBV29-1,-,TGCAGCGTTGGTTTTGGGGACCGCTCTGGAAACACCATATATTTT,CSVGFGDRSGNTIYF
14,TRBJ2-7,-,TRBV23-1,-,TGCGCCAGCAGTCAAAGGCCAGCCCTCTACGAGCAGTACTTC,CASSQRPALYEQYF
10,TRBJ2-7,-,TRBV23-1,-,TGCGCCAGCACGGGGTGGGAGCAGTACTTC,CASTGWEQYF
14,TRBJ1-5,few,TRBV6-6,-,TGTGCCAGCAGTTACCCAACAGACAATCAGCCCCAGCATTTT,CASSYPTDNQPQHF
13,TRBJ2-7,-,TRBV20-1,TRBD2,TGCAGTGCTATAGCGGGAGGACCCTACGAGCAGTACTTC,CSAIAGGPYEQYF
15,TRBJ2-1,many,TRBV20-1,-,TGCAGTGCTAGAGCCCCGACTACTAAAGGGAATGAGCAGTTCTTC,CSARAPTTKGNEQFF
14,TRBJ2-3,-,TRBV2,TRBD2,TGTGCCAGCAGTTGGACTAGCGGCACAGATACGCAGTATTTT,CASSWTSGTDTQYF
16,TRBJ2-7,few,TRBV7-2,TRBD2,TGTGCCAGCAGCTTCGCCTCCGGACTAGTCTTGTACGAGCAGTACTTC,CASSFASGLVLYEQYF
14,TRBJ2-1,few,TRBV20-1,TRBD2,TGCAGTGCTCGAGACGGCGGGAGCAACAATGAGCAGTTCTTC,CSARDGGSNNEQFF
14,TRBJ2-1,few,TRBV5-1,TRBD2,TGCGCCAGCAGCTTGGCGGGACTAGCAATCGAGCAGTTCTTC,CASSLAGLAIEQFF
17,TRBJ2-5,-,TRBV24-1,-,TGTGCCACCAGTGATCCGACCCCCGACACCAAGCCGGAGACCCAGTACTTC,CATSDPTPDTKPETQYF
14,TRBJ1-2,-,TRBV10-3,-,TGTGCCATCAGTGAGTCGAGCAGGGTCTATGACTACACCTTC,CAISESSRVYDYTF
17,TRBJ1-5,many,TRBV20-1,-,TGCAGTAGTACACCGCTCCGGGGATCGGGAAGCAATCAGCCCCAGCATTTT,CSSTPLRGSGSNQPQHF
13,TRBJ2-7,-,TRBV9,-,TGTGCCAGCAGCCCCAGACTAGTGAACGAGCAGTACTTC,CASSPRLVNEQYF
17,TRBJ2-1,few,TRBV9,TRBD2,TGTGCCAGCAGCGCCTTAGGCGGACTAGCGGGAGATCTTGAGCAGTTCTTC,CASSALGGLAGDLEQFF
13,TRBJ2-3,many,TRBV7-3,-,TGTGCCAGCAGCTTAGGCCCAGGACCGGGGCAGTATTTT,CASSLGPGPGQYF
14,TRBJ2-2,many,TRBV20-1,-,TGCAGTGCTAGATCTCAGGCACACACCGGGGAGCTGTTTTTT,CSARSQAHTGELFF
15,TRBJ2-3,-,TRBV27,-,TGTGCCAGCAGCCCCCCCTCTGGGATTTCAGATACGCAGTATTTT,CASSPPSGISDTQYF
14,TRBJ2-1,-,TRBV2,TRBD2,TGTGCCAGCAGTCCGGGACTAATTTACAATGAGCAGTTCTTC,CASSPGLIYNEQFF
15,TRBJ1-1,few,TRBV5-5,-,TGTGCCAGCAGGGTTGGGTTCATCATGAACACTGAAGCTTTCTTT,CASRVGFIMNTEAFF
16,TRBJ2-2,many,TRBV6-5,-,TGTGCCAGCAGTTACGATACTACAGGGAACGCCGGGGAGCTGTTTTTT,CASSYDTTGNAGELFF
14,TRBJ1-4,few,TRBV5-1,-,TGCGCCAGCAGCTCGGGGATCGCTAATGAAAAACTGTTTTTT,CASSSGIANEKLFF
16,TRBJ1-2,-,TRBV29-1,-,TGCAGCGTTGATCTGGGCCTCGGCCCCGAAACTAGCGGCTACACCTTC,CSVDLGLGPETSGYTF
16,TRBJ2-3,few,TRBV5-1,-,TGCGCCAGCAGCTTGGAGGGCGGAGTTAGGCCAGATACGCAGTATTTT,CASSLEGGVRPDTQYF
16,TRBJ2-1,-,TRBV7-6,TRBD2,TGTGCCAGCAGCTTAGCTTACGCGGGAGGGTACAATGAGCAGTTCTTC,CASSLAYAGGYNEQFF
17,TRBJ2-6,many,TRBV5-1,-,TGCGCCAGCAGCTTGGGATACCGCAGCTCTGGGGCCAACGTCCTGACTTTC,CASSLGYRSSGANVLTF
14,TRBJ2-7,once,TRBV4-1,-,TGCGCCAGCAGCCAACAAGTGAGAGGAGGTGAGCAGTACTTC,CASSQQVRGGEQYF
14,TRBJ1-4,-,TRBV20-1,-,TGCAGTGCTACCCACCGGGATACCTATGAAAAACTGTTTTTT,CSATHRDTYEKLFF
13,TRBJ1-1,many,TRBV5-6,TRBD1,TGTGCCAGCAGCCAAGACAGGGTGTGGAAAGCTTTCTTT,CASSQDRVWKAFF
14,TRBJ2-1,-,TRBV6-1,-,TGTGCCAGCAGTCCCACCCTGACTAGGCCTGAGCAGTTCTTC,CASSPTLTRPEQFF
19,TRBJ2-6,many,TRBV28,TRBD1,TGTGCCAGCAGTTTTTTGGGACAGGGAATGGGCGTTGGGGCCAACGTCCTGACTTTC,CASSFLGQGMGVGANVLTF
16,TRBJ2-5,few,TRBV12-3/TRBV12-4,TRBD2,TGTGCCAGCAGTTTTTCACTAGCGGGAGTCCCAGAGACCCAGTACTTC,CASSFSLAGVPETQYF
14,TRBJ1-1,many,TRBV29-1,TRBD1,TGCAGCGTTGAAGAATCGACAGGGGGCTCGGAAGCTTTCTTT,CSVEESTGGSEAFF
15,TRBJ2-5,many,TRBV7-3,TRBD2,TGTGCCAGCAGCTTCCAGGGACTAGCGGAAGAGACCCAGTACTTC,CASSFQGLAEETQYF